What follows are 31 T cell receptor beta chains derived from one specimen sequenced in a study of cytomegalovirus exposure and HLA in healthy donors. 60 Vbeta and 13 Jbeta primers were used in PCR. This table comes from immunoSEQ multiplex PCR, and its TCRdb copy is limited to in-frame clones, with some not included. The sample includes around 150,000 clones, approximately 80% seen only once; the top ten take around 3%. The sequencing sample was made of PBMCs. The receptor set was obtained from a male donor in good health and CMV-seronegative.

This clone was picked up a small number of times. V gene TRBV7-9 combines with J gene TRBJ2-2; 7 bases match TRBD1. The germline CDR1 and CDR2 sequences are SEHNR and FQNEAQ (reference sequence). V lost 10 bases, J lost 3 bases, and 11 bases stayed unmatched. This CDR3 is built from 15 residues. The CDR3 region has the DNA TGTGCCACTGAAGGACAGGTCCTTTACACCGGGGAGCTGTTTTTT. This translates into CATEGQVLYTGELFF.

The chain links TRBV30 to TRBJ1-2; 11 bases align to TRBD1. Losses at the gene ends were 5 bases for V and 11 bases for J; bases not matched to a gene: 4. Germline V lookup: CDR1 GTSNPN, CDR2 SVGIG (reference sequence). The CDR3 is 11 amino acids. CDR3 in DNA: TGTGCCTGGGCGGGGACAGGGGGATACACCTTC. Its translation is CAWAGTGGYTF.

The chain combines TRBV7-2 with TRBJ2-1, with 14 bases lining up with TRBD2. The V gene's germline CDR1 is SGHTA and CDR2 FQGNSA. CDR3 length: 14 amino acids. Trimming took 6 bases from V and 8 from J; bases not matched to a gene: 3. The CDR3, as DNA: TGTGCCAGCAGTTTGGGACTAGCGGGAGATGAGCAGTTCTTC. Protein: CASSLGLAGDEQFF. Combining the CDR3 with reference TRBV7-2 and TRBJ2-1 gives the whole variable domain GAGVSQSPSNKVTEKGKDVELRCDPISGHTALYWYRQSLGQGLEFLIYFQGNSAPDKSGLPSDRFSAERTGGSVSTLTIQRTQQEDSAVYLCASSLGLAGDEQFFGPGTRLTVL.

This clone has just a few counts. V is TRBV4-3 and J is TRBJ1-4; a weak D match, TRBD1 (5 bases). V lost 5 bases and J lost 3, with 10 bases in between. The CDR3 sequence is 14 residues long. From germline, CDR1 is LGHNA and CDR2 YSLEER. Here the CDR3 reads CASSSGESNEKLFF. The DNA for the CDR3 is TGCGCCAGCAGCTCGGGGGAGTCTAATGAAAAACTGTTTTTT.

The rearrangement uses TRBV7-9 and TRBJ1-3, with a tentative D call TRBD1 (6 bases). This CDR3 has 12 residues. Trimming cost V 5 bases and J 8 bases, with 10 bases left between them. From germline, CDR1 is SEHNR and CDR2 FQNEAQ (reference sequence). The CDR3 protein is CASSEGGDTIYF. The CDR3 nucleotides read TGTGCCAGCAGCGAAGGGGGGGACACCATATATTTT.

CDR3 amino acids: CATSREGQGGKTQYF. Written as DNA, the CDR3 is TGTGCCACCAGCAGAGAGGGACAGGGAGGGAAGACCCAGTACTTC. The genes are TRBV15 and TRBJ2-5, with 9 bases lining up with TRBD1. Losses at the gene ends were 0 bases for V and 6 bases for J; bases not matched to a gene: 5. The CDR3 totals 15 residues. Germline V gene lookup returns CDR1 LNHNV and CDR2 YYDKDF (reference sequence).

V and J are TRBV19 and TRBJ1-2, with 7 bases that match TRBD1. V was pared by 5 bases and J by 8 bases, with 11 bases of the junction left unmatched. Germline CDR1 and CDR2: LNHDA and SQIVND (reference sequence). The CDR3 consists of 14 residues. This CDR3 reads CASSLDRAERGYTF. CDR3 nucleotide sequence: TGTGCCAGTAGTCTCGACAGGGCGGAGAGAGGCTACACCTTC.

This clone has a handful of counts. The chain's CDR3 is CASSYSRGGYGYTF. The CDR3 coding sequence is TGTGCCAGCAGTTACTCGCGAGGGGGCTATGGCTACACCTTC. The chain carries TRBV6-5 and TRBJ1-2; TRBD1 is a possible D gene (6 bases). Germline V lookup: CDR1 MNHEY, CDR2 SVGAGI. The V end lost 0 bases, the J end lost 4 bases, and 9 bases lay between the germline ends. The CDR3 consists of 14 residues.

This clone was seen a single time. The gene calls are TRBV7-9 and TRBJ1-5; 7 bases align to TRBD1. Germline V lookup: CDR1 SEHNR, CDR2 FQNEAQ (reference sequence). After removal of 1 base from V and 0 bases from J, the junction contained 9 bases not matched to a gene. The CDR3 length is 18 residues. The CDR3 DNA reads as TGTGCCAGCAGCTTAGGTGTAGGGACAGCTGATAGCAATCAGCCCCAGCATTTT. This sequence encodes CASSLGVGTADSNQPQHF.

This chain links TRBV7-4 with TRBJ1-4; D uncertain. Germline V gives CDR1 SGHVT, CDR2 SQSDAQ. V was cut by 5 bases and J by 0 bases, with 22 bases left in between. The CDR3 consists of 19 residues. CDR3 sequence (DNA): TGTGCCAGCAGCGAGCCCCCCCGCGCCAAACCTGCAACTAATGAAAAACTGTTTTTT. Translation gives CASSEPPRAKPATNEKLFF. The full variable domain, with the rest looked up from reference TRBV7-4 and TRBJ1-4, is GAGVSQSPRYKVAKRGRDVALRCDSISGHVTLYWYRQTLGQGSEVLTYSQSDAQRDKSGRPSGRFSAERPERSVSTLKIQRTEQGDSAVYLCASSEPPRAKPATNEKLFFGSGTQLSVL.

On this clone: The junction and the germline gene differ at one end; a read error may be behind it. Other DNA sequences in this sample translate to the same CDR3. This chain links TRBV18 with TRBJ2-3; 7 nucleotides agree with TRBD2. Looked up from germline, CDR1 is KGHSH and CDR2 is LQKENI. This CDR3 is built from 14 residues. CDR3 bases: TGTGCCAGCTCCCGGGACTCTGCGGGAGATACACAGTATTTT. Protein sequence: CASSRDSAGDTQYF.

CDR3 amino acids: CASGWGAGGPGGELFF. The CDR3 nucleotides are TGTGCTAGTGGTTGGGGAGCGGGAGGGCCCGGCGGGGAGCTGTTTTTT. This rearrangement joins TRBV12-5 to TRBJ2-2; 10 bases are a match to TRBD2. J gave up 7 bases and V 4 bases, and 9 bases lay outside the gene matches. The CDR3 is 16 amino acids. The V gene's germline CDR1 is LGHNT and CDR2 FRNRAP.

This clone was counted between two and nine times. J is TRBJ1-1 and V is TRBV2; D remains ambiguous. Germline V gives CDR1 SNHLY, CDR2 FYNNEI. Trimming took off 4 bases at V and 1 base at J, with 10 bases between the two ends. The CDR3 spans 14 residues. CDR3 sequence: CASSALGGNTEAFF. CDR3 nucleotides: TGTGCCAGCAGTGCACTAGGAGGGAACACTGAAGCTTTCTTT. Based on the CDR3 plus reference TRBV2 and TRBJ1-1, the full variable domain is EPEVTQTPSHQVTQMGQEVILRCVPISNHLYFYWYRQILGQKVEFLVSFYNNEISEKSEIFDDQFSVERPDGSNFTLKIRSTKLEDSAMYFCASSALGGNTEAFFGQGTRLTVV.

The sample holds one count of this clone. CDR3 residues: CASRSGGWETQYF. The CDR3 region has the DNA TGTGCCAGCAGATCAGGGGGCTGGGAGACCCAGTACTTC. This sequence joins TRBV5-8 and TRBJ2-5, with TRBD1 matching over 8 bases. The germline gives CDR1 SGHTS, CDR2 YDEGEE. V lost 5 bases to trimming and J lost 5 bases; unmatched junction nucleotides: 5. This CDR3 comprises 13 residues.

This chain uses TRBV28 with TRBJ2-5; tentative D call: TRBD1 (5 bases). With the DNA end fitting TRBJ2-7 better, the J assignment may be wrong. Germline assignment: CDR1 MDHEN and CDR2 SYDVKM. This CDR3 comprises 15 residues. In nucleotides, the CDR3 is TGTGCCAGCAGTCCCCCAGGGCAGTTCGCCTACGAGCAGTACTTC. Translated: CASSPPGQFAYEQYF.

The V gene is TRBV18, the J gene TRBJ1-6; TRBD1 agrees at 9 bases. This CDR3 spans 16 amino acids. J was trimmed by 10 bases and V by 0 bases; bases with no gene match: 7. Germline V gene sequence: CDR1 KGHSH, CDR2 LQKENI. The CDR3 region is CASSPPRGQGDSPLHF. The CDR3 region has the DNA TGTGCCAGCTCACCACCGCGGGGACAGGGTGACTCACCCCTCCACTTT.

This chain uses TRBV5-4 with TRBJ2-5; D may be TRBD1 (5 bases). The CDR3 loop spans 14 amino acids. The V gene's germline CDR1 is SGHNT and CDR2 YYREEE (reference sequence). V lost 1 base, J lost 5 bases, and 12 bases lay in between. CDR3 sequence: CASSLRTGAETQYF. For the CDR3, the DNA is TGTGCCAGCAGCTTGCGTACAGGAGCCGAGACCCAGTACTTC.

J is TRBJ1-2 and V is TRBV19; D unclear. This CDR3 is built from 13 residues. From germline, CDR1 is LNHDA and CDR2 SQIVND (reference sequence). The V end was cut by 7 bases, the J end by 4 bases, with 13 bases between. CDR3: CASTETRSYGYTF. In DNA form, the CDR3 reads TGTGCCAGTACCGAAACCCGGTCCTATGGCTACACCTTC.

This chain links TRBV7-9 with TRBJ2-2; 8 positions agree with TRBD1. The CDR3 runs to 14 residues. Germline V CDR1 and CDR2: SEHNR, FQNEAQ (reference sequence). J lost 4 bases, V lost 8 bases, and 6 bases had no gene match. The CDR3 protein is CASGGQGATGELFF. Written as DNA, the CDR3 is TGTGCCAGCGGGGGGCAGGGGGCCACCGGGGAGCTGTTTTTT. The entire variable domain, with the rest obtained from reference TRBV7-9 and TRBJ2-2, is as follows: DTGVSQNPRHKITKRGQNVTFRCDPISEHNRLYWYRQTLGQGPEFLTYFQNEAQLEKSRLLSDRFSAERPKGSFSTLEIQRTEQGDSAMYLCASGGQGATGELFFGEGSRLTVL.

This rearrangement joins TRBV5-6 to TRBJ1-2, with D hard to call. The CDR3 length is 13 residues. Germline loops: CDR1 SGHDT, CDR2 YYEEEE. Trimming left V 4 bases short and J 4 bases short, with 11 bases between. CDR3 sequence reads: CASSPSRIYGYTF. The CDR3 nucleotides are TGTGCCAGCAGCCCCTCCAGGATCTATGGCTACACCTTC.

The rearrangement joins TRBV29-1 to TRBJ1-2, with TRBD1 matching 9 bases. CDR1 is SQVTM, CDR2 ANQGSEA, per germline. This CDR3 comprises 16 residues. The junction had 12 bases not matched to a gene; V was cut back by 5 bases and J by 2 bases. The CDR3 loop reads CSVTGGLRRTNYGYTF. In DNA, the CDR3 is TGCAGCGTTACAGGGGGCTTAAGGAGAACGAACTATGGCTACACCTTC.

The chain carries TRBV5-1 and TRBJ1-1, with 9 bases fitting TRBD1. The germline gives CDR1 SGHRS, CDR2 YFSETQ. Losses at the gene ends were 4 bases for V and 3 bases for J; bases not matched to a gene: 7. CDR3 length: 15 amino acids. CDR3 sequence reads: CASSVQQGADTEAFF. The CDR3, as DNA: TGCGCCAGCAGCGTACAACAGGGGGCCGACACTGAAGCTTTCTTT.

The chain joins TRBV19 to TRBJ2-4, with a tentative D call TRBD1 (6 bases). There are 11 residues in the CDR3. Deletions cut 10 bases from V and 7 bases from J, with 11 bases between. CDR1 is LNHDA, CDR2 SQIVND, per germline (reference sequence). Written as DNA, the CDR3 is TGTGCCACTGAGGGGGAGAACATTCAGTACTTC. Protein: CATEGENIQYF.

The chain joins TRBV2 to TRBJ2-1, with 11 nucleotides matching TRBD1. Germline CDR1 and CDR2: SNHLY and FYNNEI. V shed 6 bases and J 8 bases; nucleotides not matched to a gene: 6. The CDR3 consists of 14 residues. The CDR3: CASSRDRGGHEQFF. CDR3 sequence (DNA): TGTGCCAGCAGCCGGGACAGGGGGGGCCATGAGCAGTTCTTC.

This chain connects TRBV11-3 to TRBJ2-1; tentative D call: TRBD2 (6 bases). Germline values: CDR1 SGHNT, CDR2 YENEEA. Trimming took 5 bases from V and 8 from J, leaving 10 bases between them. This CDR3 is built from 12 residues. CDR3 in amino acids: CASSHTGDEQFF. The CDR3 DNA sequence: TGTGCCAGCAGCCACACGGGGGATGAGCAGTTCTTC.

The chain combines TRBV25-1 with TRBJ2-7, with 8 bases that match TRBD1. In germline, CDR1 is MGHDK, CDR2 SYGVNS. The V segment lost 3 bases and the J segment 4 bases; nucleotides outside the gene matches: 14. The CDR3 is made up of 17 amino acids. DNA for the CDR3: TGTGCCAGCAGTGAGCCCACCGCCGGGACAGGAGCATACGAGCAGTACTTC. Translated: CASSEPTAGTGAYEQYF.

V and J are TRBV7-8 and TRBJ2-2, with D unresolved. The germline CDR1 and CDR2 sequences are SGHVS and FQNEAQ. The ends were cut back, 8 bases at V and 2 bases at J, with 18 bases in the middle. The CDR3 has 16 residues. The CDR3 sequence is CASVPYPGSNTGELFF. CDR3 nucleotides: TGTGCCAGCGTCCCCTACCCCGGGTCCAACACCGGGGAGCTGTTTTTT. The whole variable domain, filled in from reference TRBV7-8 and TRBJ2-2, reads GAGVSQSPRYKVAKRGQDVALRCDPISGHVSLFWYQQALGQGPEFLTYFQNEAQLDKSGLPSDRFFAERPEGSVSTLKIQRTQQEDSAVYLCASVPYPGSNTGELFFGEGSRLTVL.

V is TRBV7-9 and J is TRBJ1-4, with D perhaps matching TRBD1 (5 bases). The germline V and J ends were trimmed by 0 bases and 3 bases, with 14 bases remaining between them. Germline assignment: CDR1 SEHNR and CDR2 FQNEAQ (reference sequence). The length of the CDR3 is 17 residues. For the CDR3, the DNA is TGTGCCAGCAGCTTAGCGCTTGGGGCAGTTCCTAATGAAAAACTGTTTTTT. Protein product: CASSLALGAVPNEKLFF.

CDR3 bases: TGCGCCAGCAGTGAGTCGGGAGTGATCTATGGCTACACCTTC. It encodes CASSESGVIYGYTF. The chain is built from TRBV10-2 and TRBJ1-2; D not resolved. Per the germline V gene, CDR1 is WSHSY and CDR2 is SAAADI. This CDR3 contains 14 residues. Trimming stripped 0 bases from V and 4 bases from J, with 9 bases between.

The chain has TRBV30 and TRBJ2-3, with D possibly TRBD2 on 7 matching bases. The CDR3 length is 16 residues. V was cut by 0 bases and J by 1 base, with 14 bases left in between. Per the germline V gene, CDR1 is GTSNPN and CDR2 is SVGIG (reference sequence). CDR3 in DNA: TGTGCCTGGAGTGTAAGGGGAGGGGGGCGCACAGATACGCAGTATTTT. Its protein is CAWSVRGGGRTDTQYF.

The gene calls are TRBV28 and TRBJ1-5; the D gene is possibly TRBD1 (5 bases). V was shortened by 10 bases and J by 7 bases, with 23 bases between the two germline ends. The germline V gene has CDR1 MDHEN and CDR2 SYDVKM. The CDR3 spans 15 residues. The CDR3: CATADVGGYGQPQHF. DNA for the CDR3: TGTGCCACCGCCGACGTTGGGGGGTATGGGCAGCCCCAGCATTTT.